The 2 T cell receptor beta chains below all came from one sample that was sequenced in a study. One entry per CDR3 protein, called by TCRdb with MiXCR from the 5' RACE reads. There are fewer than 8,500 distinct CDR3 sequences in the sample; around 63% occur only once, and around 4% lies in the top ten. The sample comprised tumor-infiltrating naive CD4+ T cells sorted from the breast tumor. Noted subset: naive CD4+ T cells, CD4+CD45RA+CD25-. Every receptor here comes from a female donor with breast cancer.

The chain uses TRBV30 and TRBJ2-1, with TRBD1 matching over 7 bases. Losses at the gene ends were 2 bases for V and 8 bases for J; bases not matched to a gene: 15. The CDR3 sequence is 16 residues long. Germline CDR1 reads GTSNPN; CDR2 reads SVGIG (reference sequence). CDR3 in DNA: TGTGCCTGGAGTAGGCAAGCGAACCCCACAGGGGATGAGCAGTTCTTC. It encodes CAWSRQANPTGDEQFF.

The genes are TRBV28 and TRBJ2-7; D might be TRBD2 (5 bases). Germline V gene sequence: CDR1 MDHEN, CDR2 SYDVKM. V dropped 2 bases and J dropped 2 bases, with 13 bases sitting between them. CDR3 length equals 15 residues. The CDR3 reads CASSLGRTGPYEQYF. The DNA for the CDR3 is TGTGCCAGCAGTTTAGGCCGGACTGGCCCCTACGAGCAGTACTTC.